The 23 T cell receptor beta chains below all came from one sample that was sequenced in a study of neurological immune-mediated disorders. TCRdb reprocessed the 5' RACE reads via MiXCR and lists one record per CDR3 protein. The sample has approximately 40,000 distinct CDR3 sequences, 10% to 13% seen once. The specimen sequenced was PBMCs. All receptors come from a woman aged 25 to 39 with HTLV-1-associated myelopathy (HAM/TSP).

This clonotype was found many times. The V and J genes are TRBV7-9 and TRBJ2-4; the D is unclear. With 6 bases removed from V and 0 bases from J, the gap between germline ends came to 12 bases. The germline V gene encodes CDR1 SEHNR and CDR2 FQNEAQ (reference sequence). The CDR3 contains 15 residues. CDR3 bases: TGTGCCAGCAGTCCCGACAAGCTAGCCAAAAACATTCAGTACTTC. This encodes CASSPDKLAKNIQYF.

In its sample, this clonotype was seen a few times. The CDR3 DNA follows: TGTGCCAGCAGCACACGACAGGGAGGGACGGCTGGAAACACCATATATTTT. Its translation: CASSTRQGGTAGNTIYF. This chain links TRBV7-8 with TRBJ1-3, with TRBD1 matching 7 bases. V gave up 5 bases and J gave up 2 bases; unmatched junction bases: 12. CDR1 and CDR2 from the germline V gene are SGHVS and FQNEAQ. CDR3 size: 17 residues.

This clonotype was observed at least ten times. The rearrangement links TRBV6-5 to TRBJ1-5; D is unclear. Between the trimmed V and J ends, which lost 0 bases and 6 bases, there was a span of 6 bases. This CDR3 is built from 13 residues. Per the germline V gene, CDR1 is MNHEY and CDR2 is SVGAGI. This CDR3 is CASSYSRTQPQHF. Written as DNA, the CDR3 is TGTGCCAGCAGTTACTCACGGACTCAGCCCCAGCATTTT.

This clonotype appeared many times. This rearrangement joins TRBV20-1 to TRBJ2-4; tentative D call: TRBD1 (6 bases). The CDR3 runs 13 residues. The V end lost 3 bases, the J end lost 7 bases, and 13 bases lay between the germline ends. Germline V gene sequence: CDR1 DFQATT, CDR2 SNEGSKA (reference sequence). The CDR3 region has the DNA TGCAGTGCTAGTATGAGCCAGGGGAACATTCAGTACTTC. Its translation is CSASMSQGNIQYF.

This clonotype has more than one count but fewer than ten. The rearrangement links TRBV6-1 to TRBJ2-3, with 7 bases aligning to TRBD2. The V gene's germline CDR1 is MNHNS and CDR2 SASEGT. The ends lost 6 bases at V and 7 bases at J; junction bases unmatched: 4. The CDR3 is 12 residues long. CDR3 DNA: TGTGCCAGCAGACCAGCGGGGAATACGCAGTATTTT. Protein sequence: CASRPAGNTQYF.

This clonotype was recorded at least ten times. The chain couples TRBV5-1 to TRBJ1-2, with D uncertain. In germline, CDR1 is SGHRS, CDR2 YFSETQ. The CDR3 totals 16 residues. The V end was cut by 4 bases, the J end by 5 bases, with 21 bases between. The CDR3 here is CASSRAGTAEGYGYTF. For the CDR3, the DNA is TGCGCCAGCAGCCGCGCCGGTACGGCAGAGGGTTATGGCTACACCTTC.

This clonotype was observed a handful of times. V usage is TRBV4-2 and J usage is TRBJ2-3; TRBD2 agrees at 10 bases. The V gene's germline CDR1 is LGHNA and CDR2 YNFKEQ. Germline trimming cut 0 bases from V and 6 bases from J; bases unmatched to any gene: 9. The CDR3 contains 17 residues. CDR3 sequence: CASSQDVAGGSWDTQYF. CDR3 sequence (DNA): TGTGCCAGCAGCCAAGATGTAGCGGGGGGCTCTTGGGATACGCAGTATTTT.

This clonotype was observed many times. V is TRBV5-1 and J is TRBJ2-1, with 7 bases identical to TRBD1. In germline, CDR1 is SGHRS, CDR2 YFSETQ. CDR3 length: 14 residues. V lost 2 bases, J lost 12 bases, and 11 bases stayed unmatched. The CDR3 DNA reads as TGCGCCAGCAGCTTTGGGACAGAGGCCCTGGGGCAGTTCTTC. Translation: CASSFGTEALGQFF.

This clonotype has a count of ten or more. The CDR3 sequence: CASSTGDRAGNTIYF. The CDR3 DNA sequence: TGCGCCAGCAGCACAGGGGACAGGGCTGGAAACACCATATATTTT. This sequence joins TRBV5-1 and TRBJ1-3; 9 nucleotides agree with TRBD1. Trimming took 4 bases from V and 2 from J; bases not matched to a gene: 4. The CDR3 totals 15 residues. CDR1 SGHRS and CDR2 YFSETQ come from the germline V gene.

In this sample, this clonotype turned up many times. For the CDR3, the DNA is TGTGCCAGCAGCTTGGGAGCGGGGCCGTACAATGAGCAGTTCTTC. Translated: CASSLGAGPYNEQFF. V usage is TRBV5-6 and J usage is TRBJ2-1; TRBD2 matches 7 bases. The ends lost 0 bases at V and 4 bases at J; junction bases unmatched: 4. Germline V gene lookup returns CDR1 SGHDT and CDR2 YYEEEE. This CDR3 spans 15 amino acids.

This clonotype has a count of ten or more. The V gene is TRBV6-5, the J gene TRBJ2-3; 9 nucleotides line up with TRBD1. CDR1 is MNHEY, CDR2 SVGAGI, per germline. The CDR3 sequence is 15 residues long. V shed 6 bases and J 3 bases; nucleotides not matched to a gene: 7. CDR3 sequence reads: CASRPGGQGTDTQYF. CDR3 bases: TGTGCCAGCAGACCGGGGGGACAGGGAACAGATACGCAGTATTTT.

The chain's CDR3 is CASSRGGLSFFYEQFF. CDR3 DNA sequence: TGTGCCAGTAGTCGTGGGGGCCTATCCTTTTTCTATGAGCAGTTCTTC. The chain joins TRBV19 to TRBJ2-1; D might be TRBD1 (6 bases). CDR3 size: 16 residues. With 5 bases removed from V and 8 bases from J, the gap between germline ends came to 22 bases. CDR1 is LNHDA and CDR2 is SQIVND in the germline V gene (reference sequence).

This clonotype was seen repeatedly, ten times or more. The V gene is TRBV27, the J gene TRBJ1-6, with a possible D match to TRBD1 (6 bases). CDR1 and CDR2 from the germline V gene are MNHEY and SMNVEV (reference sequence). V was clipped by 5 bases and J by 4 bases, with 15 bases between them. The CDR3 is 16 amino acids. In DNA, the CDR3 is TGTGCCAGCAGTCCCCGGACAGACTCATATAATTCACCCCTCCACTTT. Its protein is CASSPRTDSYNSPLHF.

This clonotype has a count of ten or more. The V gene is TRBV20-1, the J gene TRBJ1-3; D gene unclear. The CDR3 contains 14 residues. Between the trimmed V and J ends, which lost 4 bases and 3 bases, there was a span of 13 bases. Germline-derived CDR1 and CDR2 are DFQATT and SNEGSKA (reference sequence). The CDR3 region has the DNA TGCAGTGCTAACCCCGTGGGGTTTGGAAACACCATATATTTT. It is translated as CSANPVGFGNTIYF.

This clonotype was seen repeatedly, ten times or more. The chain recombines TRBV13 with TRBJ1-1, with 9 bases aligning to TRBD1. The J segment lost 5 bases and the V segment lost 5 bases, leaving 12 bases of the junction unmatched. This CDR3 has 16 amino acids. CDR1 and CDR2 from the germline V gene are PRHDT and FYEKMQ (reference sequence). CDR3 sequence: CASSKLFDRGSTEAFF. The CDR3 coding sequence is TGTGCCAGCAGCAAATTATTTGACAGGGGGTCAACTGAAGCTTTCTTT.

The sample holds many counts of this clonotype. J is TRBJ2-2 and V is TRBV3-1; 8 positions agree with TRBD1. V lost 6 bases to trimming and J lost 4 bases; unmatched junction nucleotides: 4. The CDR3 is made up of 14 amino acids. The germline CDR1 and CDR2 sequences are LGHDT and YNNKEL (reference sequence). As DNA, the CDR3 is TGTGCCAGCAGATGGACAGGGCCCACCGGGGAGCTGTTTTTT. It yields the protein CASRWTGPTGELFF. Filled out from reference TRBV3-1 and TRBJ2-2, the complete variable domain reads DTAVSQTPKYLVTQMGNDKSIKCEQNLGHDTMYWYKQDSKKFLKIMFSYNNKELIINETVPNRFSPKSPDKAHLNLHINSLELGDSAVYFCASRWTGPTGELFFGEGSRLTVL.

This clonotype appeared many times. The genes are TRBV12-3 or TRBV12-4 and TRBJ2-1; D might be TRBD1 (6 bases). This CDR3 contains 14 residues. V was pared by 6 bases and J by 5 bases, with 14 bases between. CDR3 nucleotides: TGTGCCAGCAGCGACCAGGGGCCACACAATGAGCAGTTCTTC. This translates into CASSDQGPHNEQFF.

This clonotype was found many times. The chain has TRBV20-1 and TRBJ1-5, with D unclear. Germline V gives CDR1 DFQATT, CDR2 SNEGSKA (reference sequence). Trimming left V 3 bases short and J 7 bases short, with 16 bases between. The CDR3 has 14 residues. The DNA for the CDR3 is TGCAGTGCTAGCCGTAGTCGGGAAGGGCAGCCCCAGCATTTT. Its protein product is CSASRSREGQPQHF.

This clonotype was detected many times. The chain employs TRBV6-5 and TRBJ2-7; D may correspond to TRBD1 or TRBD2 (5 bases each). CDR3 length equals 13 residues. CDR1 is MNHEY and CDR2 is SVGAGI in the germline V gene. Trimming took 7 bases from V and 6 from J, leaving 16 bases between them. CDR3 amino acids: CASMPYRDREQYF. CDR3 bases: TGTGCCAGCATGCCGTATCGGGACCGCGAGCAGTACTTC.

This clonotype was seen at least ten times. This rearrangement joins TRBV20-1 to TRBJ2-2; a weak D match, TRBD1 (6 bases). The CDR3 has 15 amino acids. Germline CDR1 and CDR2: DFQATT and SNEGSKA (reference sequence). The V end was cut by 0 bases, the J end by 4 bases, with 12 bases between. Here the CDR3 reads CSARDGTYPTGELFF. In DNA, the CDR3 is TGCAGTGCTAGAGATGGGACATATCCCACCGGGGAGCTGTTTTTT.

In this sample, this clonotype turned up once. J is TRBJ2-3 and V is TRBV12-3 or TRBV12-4; 7 nucleotides match TRBD1. Trimming cost V 3 bases and J 3 bases; bases outside gene matches: 9. The CDR3 is made up of 16 amino acids. CDR3 in amino acids: CASSFIPGGSTDTQYF. The CDR3 nucleotides are TGTGCCAGCAGTTTTATCCCAGGGGGTTCTACAGATACGCAGTATTTT.

This clonotype rates as medium-sized. The chain has TRBV5-1 and TRBJ2-3, with no clear D. CDR3 length: 15 residues. Germline V gene sequence: CDR1 SGHRS, CDR2 YFSETQ. The germline V and J ends were trimmed by 0 bases and 6 bases, with 14 bases remaining between them. The CDR3 here is CASSLAEGMTDTQYF. For the CDR3, the DNA is TGCGCCAGCAGCTTGGCCGAAGGGATGACCGATACGCAGTATTTT.

This clonotype was detected ten times or more. The chain couples TRBV20-1 to TRBJ2-1, with D unclear. Deletions cut 3 bases from V and 4 bases from J, with 16 bases between. CDR1 and CDR2 from the germline V gene are DFQATT and SNEGSKA (reference sequence). The length of the CDR3 is 15 residues. Written as DNA, the CDR3 is TGCAGTGCTAGGCCTCTAGGCTCCAGGTACAATGAGCAGTTCTTC. Its translation is CSARPLGSRYNEQFF.